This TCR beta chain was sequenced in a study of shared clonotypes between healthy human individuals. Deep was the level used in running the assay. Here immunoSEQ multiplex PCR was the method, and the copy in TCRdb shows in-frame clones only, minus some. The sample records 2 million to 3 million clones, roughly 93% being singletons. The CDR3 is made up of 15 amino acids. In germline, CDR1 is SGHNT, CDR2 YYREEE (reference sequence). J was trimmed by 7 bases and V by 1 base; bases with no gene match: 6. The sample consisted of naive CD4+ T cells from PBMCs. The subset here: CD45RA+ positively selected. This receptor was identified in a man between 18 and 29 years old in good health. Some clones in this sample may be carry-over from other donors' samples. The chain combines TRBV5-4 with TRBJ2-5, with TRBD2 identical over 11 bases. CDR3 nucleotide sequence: TGTGCCAGCAGCTTGAAACTAGCGGGGGCCGGGACCCAGTACTTC. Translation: CASSLKLAGAGTQYF.